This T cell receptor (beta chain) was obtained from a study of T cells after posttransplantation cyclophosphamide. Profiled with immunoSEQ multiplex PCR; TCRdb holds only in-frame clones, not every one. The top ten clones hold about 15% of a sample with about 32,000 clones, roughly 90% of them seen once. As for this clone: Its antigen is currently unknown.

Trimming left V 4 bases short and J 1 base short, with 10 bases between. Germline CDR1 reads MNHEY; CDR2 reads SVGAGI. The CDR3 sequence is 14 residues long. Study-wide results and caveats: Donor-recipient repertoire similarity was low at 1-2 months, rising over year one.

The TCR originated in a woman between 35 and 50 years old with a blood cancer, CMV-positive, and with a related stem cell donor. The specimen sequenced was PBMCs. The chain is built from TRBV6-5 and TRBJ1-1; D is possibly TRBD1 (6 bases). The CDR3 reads CASSSDRPNTEAFF. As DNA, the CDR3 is TGTGCCAGCAGTTCGGACAGACCGAACACTGAAGCTTTCTTT.